The subject of this entry is one TCR beta chain. The sample comes from a study of blood T cell repertoires in COVID-19. Study-level background: Sites in the United States, Italy and Spain provided acute and convalescent COVID-19 samples. In each case, the material was cDNA or gDNA derived from T cells, B-cell-depleted T cells, or PBMCs.

Per the germline V gene, CDR1 is LNHNV and CDR2 is YYDKDF (reference sequence). The CDR3 covers 13 residues. The V gene lost 1 base and the J gene lost 7 bases, with 8 bases spanning the gap. In the study's own analysis: Cell counts per sample came from amplifying reference gene primers. Assay used: immunoSEQ multiplex PCR; TCRdb lists only in-frame clones, some missing. From that table come the V and J calls and clone size; the DNA was used to work out D and trimming. The data hold around 200,000 clones, with 85% to 90% observed a single time. The chain couples TRBV15 to TRBJ1-5; possible D gene TRBD1, 5 bases. Sequenced: peripheral blood. The sequence derives from a man in his sixties who had recovered from COVID-19. CDR3 bases: TGTGCCACCAGCAGAGGTGGACAACAGCCCCAGCATTTT. Translation gives CATSRGGQQPQHF. Variable domain in full (rest from reference TRBV15 and TRBJ1-5): DAMVIQNPRYQVTQFGKPVTLSCSQTLNHNVMYWYQQKSSQAPKLLFHYYDKDFNNEADTPDNFQSRRPNTSFCFLDIRSPGLGDTAMYLCATSRGGQQPQHFGDGTRLSIL.